This TCR beta chain was captured by sequencing in a study of shared clonotypes between healthy human individuals. TCRdb keeps only in-frame clones here, not all; method: immunoSEQ multiplex PCR. The sample yields approximately 980,000 clones, less than 85% seen once. This clone was recorded once. V gave up 6 bases and J gave up 0 bases, with 17 bases separating them. The germline CDR1 and CDR2 sequences are MDHEN and SYDVKM. The CDR3 has 16 residues. CD4+ cell separation produced CD45RA+ naive and CD45RA-negative memory subsets. The clonotype originates from a man aged 18-30 years in good health. The J gene is TRBJ1-2, the V gene TRBV28, with TRBD1 as a possible D gene (5 bases). Specimen: memory CD4+ T cells sorted from blood. The subset is: CD45RA-negative fraction. CDR3 nucleotides: TGTGCCAGCAGCCCCGGGGGGGACCTAGCTAACTATGGCTACACCTTC. Residues: CASSPGGDLANYGYTF.